One and the same sample provided the 16 T cell receptor beta chains below, sequenced in a study of beta chain features in type 1 diabetes. Study-level findings and limits: In every one of the four CD4+ subsets, TCRB CDR3s were moderately but significantly shorter in Type 1 diabetes patients.

The study reverse transcribed the entire isolated RNA, so it sequenced expressed TCRB transcripts. This table comes from immunoSEQ multiplex PCR, and its TCRdb copy is limited to in-frame clones, with some not included. The data show roughly 160,000 clones, 8% to 9.5% seen once. Antigens for these TCRs are unknown. Sequencing was carried out using central memory CD4+ T cells from blood. These receptor sequences come from a woman aged 18-29 years with type 1 diabetes.

A few counts support this clone. This sequence joins TRBV2 and TRBJ1-1; D might be TRBD1 (5 bases). This CDR3 contains 16 residues. V gave up 3 bases and J gave up 4 bases, with 18 bases separating them. From germline, CDR1 is SNHLY and CDR2 FYNNEI. This CDR3 reads CASSDQTVRGGTEAFF. CDR3 bases: TGTGCCAGCAGTGACCAGACAGTCAGAGGTGGCACTGAAGCTTTCTTT.

This clone was counted between two and nine times. The chain uses TRBV5-4 and TRBJ2-3, with D maybe TRBD2 (5 bases). V was clipped by 1 base and J by 11 bases, with 11 bases between them. Germline values: CDR1 SGHNT, CDR2 YYREEE (reference sequence). The CDR3 sequence is 12 residues long. CDR3 sequence (DNA): TGTGCCAGCAGCTTGCTGGATCGGGGGCAGTATTTT. This gives the protein CASSLLDRGQYF. Complete variable domain (other parts from reference TRBV5-4 and TRBJ2-3): ETGVTQSPTHLIKTRGQQVTLRCSSQSGHNTVSWYQQALGQGPQFIFQYYREEENGRGNFPPRFSGLQFPNYSSELNVNALELDDSALYLCASSLLDRGQYFGPGTRLTVL.

This clone was detected a few times. The chain links TRBV29-1 to TRBJ1-2, with TRBD1 as a possible D gene (5 bases). The CDR3 has 13 amino acids. The germline V gene encodes CDR1 SQVTM and CDR2 ANQGSEA. Between the trimmed V and J ends, which lost 4 bases and 8 bases, there was a span of 17 bases. The CDR3 spells CSVAGQEWSGYTF. The DNA for the CDR3 is TGCAGCGTTGCTGGACAAGAATGGTCGGGCTACACCTTC. The full variable domain, in which reference TRBV29-1 and TRBJ1-2 provide the parts outside the CDR3, is SAVISQKPSRDICQRGTSLTIQCQVDSQVTMMFWYRQQPGQSLTLIATANQGSEATYESGFVIDKFPISRPNLTFSTLTVSNMSPEDSSIYLCSVAGQEWSGYTFGSGTRLTVV.

The chain has TRBV7-9 and TRBJ1-1, with 10 nucleotides matching TRBD1. Per the germline V gene, CDR1 is SEHNR and CDR2 is FQNEAQ (reference sequence). The CDR3 has 15 residues. Trimming cost V 5 bases and J 4 bases; bases outside gene matches: 7. CDR3 sequence: CASSNTGTGATEAFF. CDR3 nucleotide sequence: TGTGCCAGCAGCAACACCGGGACAGGGGCCACTGAAGCTTTCTTT.

This clone was recorded once. The rearrangement links TRBV6-5 to TRBJ2-7; 7 nucleotides align to TRBD1. Germline loops: CDR1 MNHEY, CDR2 SVGAGI. This CDR3 comprises 13 residues. The V segment lost 6 bases and the J segment 2 bases; nucleotides outside the gene matches: 4. The CDR3, as DNA: TGTGCCAGCAGACAGGGACAGACCTACGAGCAGTACTTC. Amino acids: CASRQGQTYEQYF.

This clone has only a few counts. The chain uses TRBV9 and TRBJ2-7; D possibly corresponds to TRBD2 (6 bases). The CDR3 is 16 amino acids. Trimming removed 4 bases from V and 2 bases from J, with 19 bases in between. Germline V CDR1 and CDR2: SGDLS, YYNGEE. The CDR3 DNA reads as TGTGCCAGCAGCCCCCAAGCCGGGACTCGTACCTACGAGCAGTACTTC. Protein sequence: CASSPQAGTRTYEQYF.

This clone was seen only a few times. The J gene is TRBJ2-1, the V gene TRBV5-5; 7 bases agree with TRBD2. From germline, CDR1 is SGHKS and CDR2 YYEKEE (reference sequence). The CDR3 is 13 amino acids. The junction had 5 bases not matched to a gene; V was cut back by 1 base and J by 10 bases. CDR3 DNA sequence: TGTGCCAGCAGCTTGTGGGGGGAGGGGGAGCAGTTCTTC. This encodes CASSLWGEGEQFF.

The rearrangement joins TRBV29-1 to TRBJ1-5; TRBD1 is a possible D gene (6 bases). V was shortened by 1 base and J by 1 base, with 8 bases between the two germline ends. The CDR3 contains 14 residues. Germline assignment: CDR1 SQVTM and CDR2 ANQGSEA. CDR3 residues: CSVEVTGSNQPQHF. The CDR3 bases are TGCAGCGTTGAAGTCACAGGGAGCAATCAGCCCCAGCATTTT.

The DNA for the CDR3 is TGCAGCGTTGAGCTGACCAGGCAGAGCTATGGCTACACCTTC. Residues: CSVELTRQSYGYTF. The chain employs TRBV29-1 and TRBJ1-2; D gene uncertain. V lost 3 bases, J lost 4 bases, and 15 bases lay in between. The CDR3 loop spans 14 amino acids. Germline assignment: CDR1 SQVTM and CDR2 ANQGSEA.

This clone was recorded a few times. The chain has TRBV7-2 and TRBJ2-5, with D possibly matching TRBD2 (6 bases). The CDR3 runs 13 residues. CDR1 is SGHTA, CDR2 FQGNSA, per germline. The ends were cut back, 5 bases at V and 5 bases at J, with 12 bases in the middle. The CDR3 loop is CASSHSGGETQYF. DNA for the CDR3: TGTGCCAGCAGCCATAGTGGGGGGGAGACCCAGTACTTC.

The J gene is TRBJ2-7, the V gene TRBV5-4; tentative D call: TRBD2 (5 bases). V shed 5 bases and J shed 2 bases, with 14 bases lying between them. This CDR3 has 14 residues. Germline assignment: CDR1 SGHNT and CDR2 YYREEE (reference sequence). This chain's CDR3 is CASSTPGVTYEQYF. DNA of the CDR3: TGTGCCAGCAGTACCCCCGGGGTAACCTACGAGCAGTACTTC.

The rearrangement uses TRBV4-3 and TRBJ2-1; 8 nucleotides line up with TRBD2. The ends lost 3 bases at V and 4 bases at J; junction bases unmatched: 5. This CDR3 is built from 15 residues. Germline CDR1 reads LGHNA; CDR2 reads YSLEER. CDR3 sequence reads: CASSHPGGGYNEQFF. CDR3 sequence (DNA): TGCGCCAGCAGCCACCCGGGAGGGGGATACAATGAGCAGTTCTTC.

V gene TRBV29-1 combines with J gene TRBJ1-2, with a tentative D call TRBD1 (6 bases). The CDR3 sequence is 13 residues long. The ends were cut back, 6 bases at V and 5 bases at J, with 16 bases in the middle. Germline values: CDR1 SQVTM, CDR2 ANQGSEA. CDR3 coding DNA: TGCAGCGTCCCTAGGGGGGGCGGGTATGGCTACACCTTC. Translating gives CSVPRGGGYGYTF.

The rearrangement joins TRBV9 to TRBJ2-1, with TRBD2 matching 8 bases. Germline values: CDR1 SGDLS, CDR2 YYNGEE. V gave up 4 bases and J gave up 7 bases; unmatched junction bases: 13. The length of the CDR3 is 16 residues. DNA of the CDR3: TGTGCCAGCAGCCCCGGGGGGGCCGACCTTGGTAATGAGCAGTTCTTC. Its translation is CASSPGGADLGNEQFF.

The J gene is TRBJ1-2, the V gene TRBV4-2; D is ambiguous. The CDR3 extends over 15 amino acids. V lost 1 base, J lost 1 base, and 10 bases lay in between. Germline V lookup: CDR1 LGHNA, CDR2 YNFKEQ. As DNA, the CDR3 is TGTGCCAGCAGCCAAGGCGAAAGTTTTAACTATGGCTACACCTTC. This codes for CASSQGESFNYGYTF.

There are a few counts of this clone. The chain employs TRBV2 and TRBJ1-5, with D unclear. V lost 7 bases and J 11 bases, leaving 21 bases between the germline ends. Germline V gives CDR1 SNHLY, CDR2 FYNNEI. This CDR3 comprises 14 residues. CDR3 coding DNA: TGTGCCAGCACCTTGAGGAGTGGTCAATCAGCCCAGCATTTT. Amino acid sequence: CASTLRSGQSAQHF.